Listed below are T cell receptor beta chains from one sample, sequenced in a study of vaccination and CD4 T cells after COVID-19. TCRdb re-called the PCR reads through MiXCR, storing one row per CDR3 protein. This sample has around 9,000 distinct CDR3 sequences; roughly a third occur once, and the top ten carry about a fifth. The antigens for these receptors are not known. Material for sequencing was CD4+ T cells from blood, cultured in vitro. Receptor source: a human donor in good health. The CDR3 runs from the conserved cysteine through the conserved F or W. The D gene is left open where the match is weak. Clone size, where shown, is once, few, many, or a class for clones that have expanded.

J,size,D,length,V,CDR3,DNA
TRBJ2-3,NA,NA,15,TRBV7-3,CASSLRRTSTDTQYF,TGTGCCAGCAGCTTAAGGCGTACTAGCACAGATACGCAGTATTTT
TRBJ1-1,NA,TRBD1,14,TRBV5-4,CASSFQGAGTEAFF,TGTGCCAGCAGCTTCCAGGGGGCTGGGACTGAAGCTTTCTTT
TRBJ2-1,few,TRBD2,16,TRBV27,CASSYYDRLAATEQFF,TGTGCCAGCAGCTACTACGATAGACTAGCGGCCACCGAGCAGTTCTTC
TRBJ2-3,few,NA,14,TRBV15,CATSLGSPTDTQYF,TGTGCCACCAGCCTTGGGTCGCCCACAGATACGCAGTATTTT
TRBJ1-5,NA,NA,14,TRBV20-1,CSANQGNSNQPQHF,TGCAGTGCCAACCAGGGAAATAGCAATCAGCCCCAGCATTTT
TRBJ2-1,NA,NA,14,TRBV20-1,CSASNLGPRSEQFF,TGCAGTGCTAGTAATCTAGGACCCCGGAGCGAGCAGTTCTTC
TRBJ2-7,few,NA,13,TRBV6-1,CASTRGRSYEQYF,TGTGCCAGCACGAGGGGACGCTCCTACGAGCAGTACTTC
TRBJ2-5,medium-sized,TRBD2,14,TRBV20-1,CSARLAGVGETQYF,TGCAGTGCTAGACTAGCGGGAGTGGGTGAGACCCAGTACTTC
TRBJ2-1,NA,NA,13,TRBV19,CASSIGGFTEQFF,TGTGCCAGTAGTATCGGCGGGTTCACTGAGCAGTTCTTC
TRBJ1-5,NA,NA,13,TRBV20-1,CSAERGKGQPQHF,TGCAGTGCCGAGAGGGGGAAAGGGCAGCCCCAGCATTTT
TRBJ1-1,few,NA,14,TRBV7-2,CASLIRGFATEAFF,TGTGCCAGCTTAATACGAGGGTTTGCCACTGAAGCTTTCTTT
TRBJ2-7,few,NA,13,TRBV12-5,CASGLLGSYEQYF,TGTGCTAGTGGTTTGCTGGGCTCCTACGAGCAGTACTTC
TRBJ2-7,few,NA,14,TRBV27,CASGIPQWGSEQYF,TGTGCCAGCGGTATACCCCAGTGGGGGTCCGAGCAGTACTTC
TRBJ1-5,few,TRBD1,19,TRBV7-2,CASSLGGGQGPFGNQPQHF,TGTGCCAGCAGCCTAGGGGGGGGACAGGGACCTTTCGGCAATCAGCCCCAGCATTTT
TRBJ1-2,NA,NA,13,TRBV12-3/TRBV12-4,CASSRWDVGGYTF,TGTGCCAGCAGTCGATGGGACGTCGGGGGCTACACCTTC
TRBJ1-5,NA,NA,16,TRBV6-1,CASRGWKNTMNQPQHF,TGTGCCAGCCGCGGGTGGAAGAATACAATGAATCAGCCCCAGCATTTT
TRBJ2-7,NA,TRBD1,16,TRBV28,CASIGQGAPSSYEQYF,TGTGCCAGCATTGGACAGGGGGCGCCCAGCTCCTACGAGCAGTACTTC
TRBJ2-7,NA,TRBD1,14,TRBV12-3/TRBV12-4,CASSLGTGLYEQYF,TGTGCCAGCAGTTTGGGGACAGGGTTATACGAGCAGTACTTC
TRBJ2-1,NA,NA,16,TRBV24-1,CATSDYPRGGRNEQFF,TGTGCCACCAGTGATTACCCCAGAGGGGGTCGTAATGAGCAGTTCTTC
TRBJ2-7,NA,TRBD1,14,TRBV6-1,CASRRQGAQDEQYF,TGTGCCAGCAGAAGACAGGGGGCGCAGGACGAGCAGTACTTC
TRBJ2-2,NA,NA,15,TRBV5-8,CASSLGQVNTGELFF,TGTGCCAGCAGCTTGGGGCAGGTCAACACCGGGGAGCTGTTTTTT
TRBJ2-2,NA,NA,14,TRBV7-9,CASSAPLRGGELFF,TGTGCCAGCAGCGCCCCGCTCAGGGGAGGGGAGCTGTTTTTT
TRBJ2-1,few,NA,18,TRBV6-2/TRBV6-3,CASSPLLDDRRREGEQFF,TGTGCCAGCAGTCCTCTTTTAGATGACAGAAGGAGGGAAGGTGAGCAGTTCTTC
TRBJ1-1,few,NA,13,TRBV18,CASSLEMNTEAFF,TGTGCCAGCTCACTCGAAATGAACACTGAAGCTTTCTTT
TRBJ2-5,NA,NA,14,TRBV27,CATWGMGSGQTQYF,TGTGCCACCTGGGGAATGGGTAGCGGCCAGACCCAGTACTTC
TRBJ2-2,NA,NA,14,TRBV4-3,CASSGGAHTGELFF,TGCGCCAGCAGTGGAGGGGCTCACACCGGGGAGCTGTTTTTT
TRBJ1-2,NA,NA,18,TRBV28,CASRRLTGQRTTYYGYTF,TGTGCCAGCAGAAGGTTGACCGGACAGAGAACGACCTACTATGGCTACACCTTC
TRBJ2-1,few,NA,13,TRBV6-1,CASRQGSYNEQFF,TGTGCCAGCCGCCAGGGGAGCTACAATGAGCAGTTCTTC
TRBJ1-3,few,NA,14,TRBV6-5,CASSYSESGNTIYF,TGTGCCAGCAGTTACTCGGAGTCTGGAAACACCATATATTTT
TRBJ2-1,NA,TRBD2,13,TRBV6-1,CASYSGDGNEQFF,TGTGCCAGTTATAGCGGGGATGGCAATGAGCAGTTCTTC
TRBJ1-4,few,NA,14,TRBV19,CASSINRASEKLFF,TGTGCCAGTAGTATCAACAGGGCCAGTGAAAAACTGTTTTTT
TRBJ1-5,NA,NA,15,TRBV7-2,CAGSLARVGNQPQHF,TGTGCCGGCAGCTTAGCCAGGGTGGGCAATCAGCCCCAGCATTTT
TRBJ1-1,NA,NA,14,TRBV19,CASRAPGTGTEAFF,TGTGCCAGTAGGGCCCCCGGGACTGGCACTGAAGCTTTCTTT
TRBJ1-1,few,TRBD1,15,TRBV6-2/TRBV6-3,CASTTRDRGNTEAFF,TGTGCCAGCACAACCAGGGACAGGGGAAACACTGAAGCTTTCTTT
TRBJ2-5,NA,NA,14,TRBV19,CASSIGSGQETQYF,TGTGCCAGTAGTATCGGGTCGGGGCAAGAGACCCAGTACTTC
TRBJ1-1,few,NA,13,TRBV6-5,CASSLWDRGEAFF,TGTGCCAGCAGTTTGTGGGATCGAGGTGAAGCTTTCTTT
TRBJ2-2,NA,NA,17,TRBV7-3,CASSLGPGTRGTGELFF,TGTGCCAGCAGCTTAGGCCCCGGGACACGGGGCACCGGGGAGCTGTTTTTT
TRBJ2-1,few,NA,16,TRBV7-2,CASSLSPGVTGNEQFF,TGTGCCAGCAGCTTATCCCCCGGAGTTACGGGAAATGAGCAGTTCTTC
TRBJ1-6,medium-sized,NA,16,TRBV6-5,CASSYSSGGASSPLHF,TGTGCCAGCAGTTACTCCTCGGGGGGCGCAAGTTCACCCCTCCACTTT
TRBJ2-2,few,NA,16,TRBV6-2/TRBV6-3,CASRDDKTLNTGELFF,TGTGCCAGCAGGGACGACAAGACTCTGAACACCGGGGAGCTGTTTTTT
TRBJ2-5,NA,NA,13,TRBV6-1,CASTVPGVETQYF,TGTGCCAGCACCGTCCCGGGGGTAGAGACCCAGTACTTC
TRBJ2-7,medium-sized,NA,16,TRBV7-9,CASSLAWRDTPYEQYF,TGTGCCAGCAGCTTAGCTTGGCGGGACACACCCTACGAGCAGTACTTC
TRBJ2-3,NA,NA,15,TRBV7-3,CASSPSGVSTDTQYF,TGTGCCAGCAGCCCAAGTGGCGTAAGCACAGATACGCAGTATTTT
TRBJ2-5,few,TRBD2,14,TRBV6-2/TRBV6-3,CATQPGLARETQYF,TGTGCCACTCAACCGGGACTAGCGCGGGAGACCCAGTACTTC
TRBJ2-3,NA,TRBD1,14,TRBV24-1,CATSDLDRVDTQYF,TGTGCCACCAGTGATTTGGACAGGGTAGATACGCAGTATTTT
TRBJ2-2,NA,NA,14,TRBV12-3/TRBV12-4,CASTFQGVTGELFF,TGTGCCAGCACCTTCCAGGGAGTCACCGGGGAGCTGTTTTTT
TRBJ1-1,NA,NA,16,TRBV19,CASSIRAEGRDTEAFF,TGTGCCAGTAGTATACGGGCAGAGGGTAGGGACACTGAAGCTTTCTTT
TRBJ1-1,NA,NA,13,TRBV6-1,CASVGAPYTEAFF,TGTGCCAGCGTGGGGGCGCCGTATACTGAAGCTTTCTTT
TRBJ1-6,NA,NA,13,TRBV11-3,CASSLDADSPLHF,TGTGCCAGCAGCTTAGATGCGGATTCACCCCTCCACTTT
TRBJ2-5,NA,NA,13,TRBV12-3/TRBV12-4,CASSLLVGGTQYF,TGTGCCAGCAGTTTATTGGTCGGGGGGACCCAGTACTTC
TRBJ2-7,NA,NA,13,TRBV2,CASTETLPYEQYF,TGTGCCAGCACCGAAACACTTCCCTACGAGCAGTACTTC
TRBJ2-3,few,NA,11,TRBV20-1,CSAKITDTQYF,TGCAGTGCTAAAATCACAGATACGCAGTATTTT
TRBJ1-5,few,NA,12,TRBV28,CASSLLRQPQHF,TGTGCCAGCAGTTTGTTACGGCAGCCCCAGCATTTT